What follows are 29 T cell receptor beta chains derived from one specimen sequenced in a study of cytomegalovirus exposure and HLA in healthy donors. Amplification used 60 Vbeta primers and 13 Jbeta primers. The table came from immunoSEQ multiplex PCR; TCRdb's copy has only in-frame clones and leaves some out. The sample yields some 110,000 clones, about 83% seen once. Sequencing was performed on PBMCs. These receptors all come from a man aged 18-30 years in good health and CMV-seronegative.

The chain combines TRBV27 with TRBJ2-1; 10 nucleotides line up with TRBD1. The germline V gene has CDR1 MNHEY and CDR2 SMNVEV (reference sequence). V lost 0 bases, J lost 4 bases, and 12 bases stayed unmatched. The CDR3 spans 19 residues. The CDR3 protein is CASSLSMGTGAWSYNEQFF. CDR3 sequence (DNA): TGTGCCAGCAGTTTATCGATGGGGACAGGGGCCTGGTCTTACAATGAGCAGTTCTTC.

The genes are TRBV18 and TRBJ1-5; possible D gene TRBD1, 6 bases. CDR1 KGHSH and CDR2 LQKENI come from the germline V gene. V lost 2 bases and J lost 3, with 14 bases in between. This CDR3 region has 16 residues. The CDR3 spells CASSPEGTRINQPQHF. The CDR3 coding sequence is TGTGCCAGCTCACCAGAAGGGACACGGATCAATCAGCCCCAGCATTTT.

The CDR3 coding sequence is TGTGCCAGCAGTGACAACTCTGGGGCCAACGTCCTGACTTTC. Protein: CASSDNSGANVLTF. This chain joins TRBV6-5 and TRBJ2-6, with unresolved D. Trimming cost V 5 bases and J 0 bases, with 5 bases left between them. The CDR3 totals 14 residues. Germline V gene sequence: CDR1 MNHEY, CDR2 SVGAGI.

The CDR3 coding sequence is TGTGCCAGCAGCCCTACTAGCGGAATGAACACTGAAGCTTTCTTT. As protein: CASSPTSGMNTEAFF. This chain links TRBV7-9 with TRBJ1-1; D is unclear. V lost 5 bases, J lost 0 bases, and 13 bases lay in between. Germline V CDR1 and CDR2: SEHNR, FQNEAQ (reference sequence). The CDR3 is made up of 15 amino acids.

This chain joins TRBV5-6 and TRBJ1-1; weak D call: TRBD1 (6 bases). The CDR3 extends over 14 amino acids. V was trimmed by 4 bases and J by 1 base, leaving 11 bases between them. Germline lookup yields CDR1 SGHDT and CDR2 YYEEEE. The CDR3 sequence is CASSLPGQNTEAFF. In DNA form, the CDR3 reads TGTGCCAGCAGCCTACCGGGACAGAACACTGAAGCTTTCTTT.

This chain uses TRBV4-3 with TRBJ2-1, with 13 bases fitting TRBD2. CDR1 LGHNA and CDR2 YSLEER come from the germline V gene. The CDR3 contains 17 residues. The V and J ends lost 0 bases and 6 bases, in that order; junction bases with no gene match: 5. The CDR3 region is CASSQDGGTSGVNEQFF. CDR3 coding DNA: TGCGCCAGCAGCCAAGACGGTGGGACTAGCGGGGTCAATGAGCAGTTCTTC.

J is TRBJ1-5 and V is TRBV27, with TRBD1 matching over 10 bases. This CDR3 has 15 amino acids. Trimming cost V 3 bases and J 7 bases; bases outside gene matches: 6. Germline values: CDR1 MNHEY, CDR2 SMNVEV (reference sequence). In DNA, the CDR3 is TGTGCCAGCAGTTTGAAGACAGGGGGCTTCCAGCCCCAGCATTTT. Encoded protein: CASSLKTGGFQPQHF.

CDR3 DNA: TGTGCCAGTAGTACACGAAGACAGGGAGCCTACGAGCAGTACTTC. This codes for CASSTRRQGAYEQYF. The rearrangement links TRBV19 to TRBJ2-7; 7 nucleotides agree with TRBD1. The V segment lost 4 bases and the J segment 2 bases; nucleotides outside the gene matches: 8. Germline values: CDR1 LNHDA, CDR2 SQIVND (reference sequence). The CDR3 extends over 15 amino acids. Full variable domain (missing parts from reference TRBV19 and TRBJ2-7): DGGITQSPKYLFRKEGQNVTLSCEQNLNHDAMYWYRQDPGQGLRLIYYSQIVNDFQKGDIAEGYSVSREKKESFPLTVTSAQKNPTAFYLCASSTRRQGAYEQYFGPGTRLTVT.

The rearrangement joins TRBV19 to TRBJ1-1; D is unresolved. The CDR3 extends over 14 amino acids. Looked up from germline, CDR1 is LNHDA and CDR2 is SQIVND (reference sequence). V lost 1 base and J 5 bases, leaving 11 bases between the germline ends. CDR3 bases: TGTGCCAGTAGTATAGGCGGGGTGGGGACTGAAGCTTTCTTT. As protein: CASSIGGVGTEAFF.

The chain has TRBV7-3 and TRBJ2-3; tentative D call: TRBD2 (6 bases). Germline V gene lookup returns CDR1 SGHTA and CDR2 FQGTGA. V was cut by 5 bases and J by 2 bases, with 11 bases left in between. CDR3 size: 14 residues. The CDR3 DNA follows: TGTGCCAGCAGCGACGGACTAATCACAGATACGCAGTATTTT. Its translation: CASSDGLITDTQYF. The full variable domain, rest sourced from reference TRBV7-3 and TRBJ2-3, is GAGVSQTPSNKVTEKGKYVELRCDPISGHTALYWYRQSLGQGPEFLIYFQGTGAADDSGLPNDRFFAVRPEGSVSTLKIQRTERGDSAVYLCASSDGLITDTQYFGPGTRLTVL.

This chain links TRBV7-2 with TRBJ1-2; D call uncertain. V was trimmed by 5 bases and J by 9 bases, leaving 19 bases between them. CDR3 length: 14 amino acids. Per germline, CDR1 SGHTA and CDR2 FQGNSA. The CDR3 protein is CASSPPTSRVSYTF. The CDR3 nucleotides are TGTGCCAGCAGCCCCCCGACTTCCCGGGTTAGCTACACCTTC.

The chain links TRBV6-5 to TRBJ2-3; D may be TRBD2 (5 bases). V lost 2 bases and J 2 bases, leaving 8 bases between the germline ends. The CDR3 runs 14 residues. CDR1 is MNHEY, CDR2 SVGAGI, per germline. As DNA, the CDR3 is TGTGCCAGCAGTTACGGGAGATCCACAGATACGCAGTATTTT. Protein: CASSYGRSTDTQYF.

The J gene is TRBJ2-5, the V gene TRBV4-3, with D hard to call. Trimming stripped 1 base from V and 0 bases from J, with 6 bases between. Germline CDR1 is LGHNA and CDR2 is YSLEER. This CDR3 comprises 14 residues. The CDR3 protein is CASSQAANQETQYF. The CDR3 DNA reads TGCGCCAGCAGCCAAGCCGCGAACCAAGAGACCCAGTACTTC.

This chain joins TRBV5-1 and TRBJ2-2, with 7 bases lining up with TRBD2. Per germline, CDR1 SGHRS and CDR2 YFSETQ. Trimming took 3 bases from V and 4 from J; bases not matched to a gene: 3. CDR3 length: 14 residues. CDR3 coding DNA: TGCGCCAGCAGCTCGGCGGGGGTCACCGGGGAGCTGTTTTTT. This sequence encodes CASSSAGVTGELFF.

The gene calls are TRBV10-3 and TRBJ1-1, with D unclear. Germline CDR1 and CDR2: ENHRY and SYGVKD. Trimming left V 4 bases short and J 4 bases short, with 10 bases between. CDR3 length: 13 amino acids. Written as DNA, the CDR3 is TGTGCCATCAGTGCGGGTCTTACCACTGAAGCTTTCTTT. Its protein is CAISAGLTTEAFF.

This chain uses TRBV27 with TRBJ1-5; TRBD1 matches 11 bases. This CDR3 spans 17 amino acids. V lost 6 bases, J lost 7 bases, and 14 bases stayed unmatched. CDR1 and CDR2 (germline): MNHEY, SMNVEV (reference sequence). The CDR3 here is CASSSGQGGFRGQPQHF. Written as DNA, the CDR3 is TGTGCCAGCAGCTCGGGACAGGGGGGTTTTAGGGGGCAGCCCCAGCATTTT.

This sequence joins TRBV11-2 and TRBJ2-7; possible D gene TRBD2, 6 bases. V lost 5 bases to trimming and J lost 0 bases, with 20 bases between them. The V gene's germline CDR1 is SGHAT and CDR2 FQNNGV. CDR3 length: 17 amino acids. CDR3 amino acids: CASSPSPLLAASYEQYF. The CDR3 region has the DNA TGTGCCAGCAGCCCTAGCCCCCTGTTAGCGGCCTCCTACGAGCAGTACTTC.

This CDR3 reads CASSVAVGQNEKLFF. CDR3 sequence (DNA): TGTGCCAGCAGCGTAGCGGTAGGACAGAATGAAAAACTGTTTTTT. The chain links TRBV9 to TRBJ1-4, with D perhaps TRBD1 (6 bases). Germline lookup yields CDR1 SGDLS and CDR2 YYNGEE. This CDR3 contains 15 residues. Trimming took 0 bases from V and 5 from J, leaving 11 bases between them.

The CDR3 region is CASSQGTGTSGNNEQFF. The CDR3 region has the DNA TGTGCCAGCAGCCAAGGAACCGGGACTAGCGGGAACAATGAGCAGTTCTTC. The rearrangement joins TRBV5-6 to TRBJ2-1; TRBD2 matches at 13 bases. V shed 4 bases and J 5 bases; nucleotides not matched to a gene: 9. CDR3 length equals 17 residues. Looked up from germline, CDR1 is SGHDT and CDR2 is YYEEEE.

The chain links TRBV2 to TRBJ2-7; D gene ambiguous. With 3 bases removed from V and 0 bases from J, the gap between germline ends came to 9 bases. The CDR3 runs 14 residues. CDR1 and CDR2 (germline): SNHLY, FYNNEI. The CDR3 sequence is CASSDRISSYEQYF. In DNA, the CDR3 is TGTGCCAGCAGTGACAGGATAAGCTCCTACGAGCAGTACTTC.

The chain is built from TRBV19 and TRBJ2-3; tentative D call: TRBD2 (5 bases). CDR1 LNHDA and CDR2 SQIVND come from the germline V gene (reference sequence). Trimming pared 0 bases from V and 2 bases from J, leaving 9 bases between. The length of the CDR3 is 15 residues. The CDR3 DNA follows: TGTGCCAGTAGTATAGACCTGGAGGTCACAGATACGCAGTATTTT. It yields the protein CASSIDLEVTDTQYF. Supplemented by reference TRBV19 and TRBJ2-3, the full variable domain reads DGGITQSPKYLFRKEGQNVTLSCEQNLNHDAMYWYRQDPGQGLRLIYYSQIVNDFQKGDIAEGYSVSREKKESFPLTVTSAQKNPTAFYLCASSIDLEVTDTQYFGPGTRLTVL.

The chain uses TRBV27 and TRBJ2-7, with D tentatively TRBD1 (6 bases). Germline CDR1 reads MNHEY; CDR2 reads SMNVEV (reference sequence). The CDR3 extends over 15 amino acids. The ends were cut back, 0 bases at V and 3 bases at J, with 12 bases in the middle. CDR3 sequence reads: CASSLSWDTSYEQYF. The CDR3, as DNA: TGTGCCAGCAGTTTATCGTGGGACACGAGCTACGAGCAGTACTTC.

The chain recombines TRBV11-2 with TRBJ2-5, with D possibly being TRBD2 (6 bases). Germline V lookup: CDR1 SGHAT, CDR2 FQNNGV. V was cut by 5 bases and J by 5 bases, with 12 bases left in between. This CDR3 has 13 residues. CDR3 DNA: TGTGCCAGCAGCCTGGGAGGTAGGGAGACCCAGTACTTC. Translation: CASSLGGRETQYF.

CDR3 coding DNA: TGCGCCAGCAGCCAAGCTTTCGGTCAGCCCCAGCATTTT. This gives the protein CASSQAFGQPQHF. The chain uses TRBV4-1 and TRBJ1-5; D call uncertain. The CDR3 runs to 13 residues. Trimming cost V 1 base and J 6 bases, with 7 bases left between them. CDR1 MGHRA and CDR2 YSYEKL come from the germline V gene.

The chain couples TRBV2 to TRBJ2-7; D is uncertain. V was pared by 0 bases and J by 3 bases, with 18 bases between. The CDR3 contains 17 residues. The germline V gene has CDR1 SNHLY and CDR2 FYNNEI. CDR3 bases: TGTGCCAGCAGTGAAGCGCAAATGGAGAAGGAGTTCTACGAGCAGTACTTC. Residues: CASSEAQMEKEFYEQYF.

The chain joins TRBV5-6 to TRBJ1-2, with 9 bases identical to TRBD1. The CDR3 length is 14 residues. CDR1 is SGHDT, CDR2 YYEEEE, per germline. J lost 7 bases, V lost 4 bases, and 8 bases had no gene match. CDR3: CASSGPRQGVGYTF. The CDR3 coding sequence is TGTGCCAGCAGCGGGCCAAGACAGGGGGTTGGCTACACCTTC.

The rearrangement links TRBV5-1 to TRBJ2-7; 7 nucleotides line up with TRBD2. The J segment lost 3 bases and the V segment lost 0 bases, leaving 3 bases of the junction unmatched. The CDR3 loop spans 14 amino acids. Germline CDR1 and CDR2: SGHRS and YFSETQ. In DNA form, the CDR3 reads TGCGCCAGCAGCTTGGATGGGAGGGGCTACGAGCAGTACTTC. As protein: CASSLDGRGYEQYF.

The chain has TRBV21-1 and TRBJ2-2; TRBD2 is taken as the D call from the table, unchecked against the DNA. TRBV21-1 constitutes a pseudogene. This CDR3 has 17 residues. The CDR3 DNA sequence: TGTGCCAGCACCCCTCCGATCCCGGAGGGGAACACCGGGGAGCTGTTTTTT. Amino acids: CASTPPIPEGNTGELFF.

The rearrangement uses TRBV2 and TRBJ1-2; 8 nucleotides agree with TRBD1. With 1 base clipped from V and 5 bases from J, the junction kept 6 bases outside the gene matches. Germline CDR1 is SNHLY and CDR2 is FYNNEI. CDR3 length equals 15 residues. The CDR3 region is CASSEVRGQGYGYTF. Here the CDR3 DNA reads TGTGCCAGCAGTGAAGTTCGAGGACAGGGATATGGCTACACCTTC. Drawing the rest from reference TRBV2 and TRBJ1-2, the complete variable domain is EPEVTQTPSHQVTQMGQEVILRCVPISNHLYFYWYRQILGQKVEFLVSFYNNEISEKSEIFDDQFSVERPDGSNFTLKIRSTKLEDSAMYFCASSEVRGQGYGYTFGSGTRLTVV.